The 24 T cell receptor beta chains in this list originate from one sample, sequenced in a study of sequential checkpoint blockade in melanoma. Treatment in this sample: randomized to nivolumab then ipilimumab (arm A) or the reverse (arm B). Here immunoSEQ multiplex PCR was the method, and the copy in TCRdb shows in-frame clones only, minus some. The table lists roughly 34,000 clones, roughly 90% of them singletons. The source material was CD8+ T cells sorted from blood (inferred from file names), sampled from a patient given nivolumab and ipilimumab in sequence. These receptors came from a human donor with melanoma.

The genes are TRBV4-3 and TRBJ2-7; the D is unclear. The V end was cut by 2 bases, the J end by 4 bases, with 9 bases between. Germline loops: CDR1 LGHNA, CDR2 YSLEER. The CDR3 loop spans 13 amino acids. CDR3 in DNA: TGCGCCAGCAGCCAAACAGCCCGGTACGAGCAGTACTTC. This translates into CASSQTARYEQYF.

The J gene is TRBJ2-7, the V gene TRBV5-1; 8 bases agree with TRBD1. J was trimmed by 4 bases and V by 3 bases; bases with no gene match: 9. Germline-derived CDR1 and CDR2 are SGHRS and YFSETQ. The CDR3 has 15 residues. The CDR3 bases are TGCGCCAGCAGCTCTGCCGGGACAGGTCTGTACGAGCAGTACTTC. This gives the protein CASSSAGTGLYEQYF.

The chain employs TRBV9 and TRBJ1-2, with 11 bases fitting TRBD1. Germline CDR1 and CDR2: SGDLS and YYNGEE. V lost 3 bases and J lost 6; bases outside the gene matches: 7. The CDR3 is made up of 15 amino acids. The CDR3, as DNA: TGTGCCAGCAGCGCAGGGAGGGGACAGGGGGATGGCTACACCTTC. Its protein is CASSAGRGQGDGYTF.

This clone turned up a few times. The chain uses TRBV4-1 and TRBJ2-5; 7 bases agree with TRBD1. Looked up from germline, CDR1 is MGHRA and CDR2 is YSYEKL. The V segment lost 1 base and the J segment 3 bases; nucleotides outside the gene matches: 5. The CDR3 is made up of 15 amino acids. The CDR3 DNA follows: TGCGCCAGCAGCCAAGCCGGGACAGTGAAAGAGACCCAGTACTTC. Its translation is CASSQAGTVKETQYF.

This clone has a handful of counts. CDR3 in amino acids: CASSLLAGGGETQYF. In DNA, the CDR3 is TGTGCCAGCAGCTTACTGGCGGGAGGGGGAGAGACCCAGTACTTC. V is TRBV7-8 and J is TRBJ2-5; 9 nucleotides match TRBD2. V shed 2 bases, J shed 4 bases, and the junction held 5 bases outside the gene matches. Per germline, CDR1 SGHVS and CDR2 FQNEAQ. This CDR3 spans 15 amino acids.

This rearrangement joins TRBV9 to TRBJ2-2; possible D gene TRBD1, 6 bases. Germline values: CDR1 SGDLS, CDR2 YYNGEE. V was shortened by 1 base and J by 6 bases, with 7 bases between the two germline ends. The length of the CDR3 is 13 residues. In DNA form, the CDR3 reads TGTGCCAGCAGCGTACAGGGGTCCGGGGAGCTGTTTTTT. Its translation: CASSVQGSGELFF.

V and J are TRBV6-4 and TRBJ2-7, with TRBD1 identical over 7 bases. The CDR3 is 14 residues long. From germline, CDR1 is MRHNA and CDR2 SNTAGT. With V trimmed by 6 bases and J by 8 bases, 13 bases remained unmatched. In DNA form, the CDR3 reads TGTGCCAGCAGCCCCAGACAGGGCTGGAAGCAGCAGTACTTC. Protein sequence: CASSPRQGWKQQYF.

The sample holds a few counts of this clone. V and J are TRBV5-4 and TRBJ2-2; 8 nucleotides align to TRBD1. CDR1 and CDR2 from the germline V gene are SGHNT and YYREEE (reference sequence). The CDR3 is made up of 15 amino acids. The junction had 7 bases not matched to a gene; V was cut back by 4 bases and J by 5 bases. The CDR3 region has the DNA TGTGCCAGCAGCGACACAGGGGGTTATACCGGGGAGCTGTTTTTT. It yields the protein CASSDTGGYTGELFF. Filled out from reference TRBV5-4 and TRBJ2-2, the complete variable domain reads ETGVTQSPTHLIKTRGQQVTLRCSSQSGHNTVSWYQQALGQGPQFIFQYYREEENGRGNFPPRFSGLQFPNYSSELNVNALELDDSALYLCASSDTGGYTGELFFGEGSRLTVL.

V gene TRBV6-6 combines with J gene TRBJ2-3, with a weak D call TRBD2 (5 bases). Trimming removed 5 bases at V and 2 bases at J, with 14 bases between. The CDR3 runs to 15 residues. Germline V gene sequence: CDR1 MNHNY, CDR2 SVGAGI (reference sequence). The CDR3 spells CASSPLGIPTDTQYF. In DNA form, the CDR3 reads TGTGCCAGCAGTCCACTAGGGATTCCCACAGATACGCAGTATTTT.

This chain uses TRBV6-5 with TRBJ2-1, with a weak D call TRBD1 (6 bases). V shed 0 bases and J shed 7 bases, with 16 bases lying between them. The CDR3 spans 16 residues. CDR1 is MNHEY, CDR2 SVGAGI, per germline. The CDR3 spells CASSYSGRGDLNEQFF. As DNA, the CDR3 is TGTGCCAGCAGTTACTCCGGCAGGGGTGATTTAAATGAGCAGTTCTTC.

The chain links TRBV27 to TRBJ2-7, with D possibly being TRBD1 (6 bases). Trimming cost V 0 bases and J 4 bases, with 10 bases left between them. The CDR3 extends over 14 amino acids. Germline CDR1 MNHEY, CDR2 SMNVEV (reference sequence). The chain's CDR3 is CASSLSGHLYEQYF. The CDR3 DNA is TGTGCCAGCAGTTTATCGGGACACTTATACGAGCAGTACTTC.

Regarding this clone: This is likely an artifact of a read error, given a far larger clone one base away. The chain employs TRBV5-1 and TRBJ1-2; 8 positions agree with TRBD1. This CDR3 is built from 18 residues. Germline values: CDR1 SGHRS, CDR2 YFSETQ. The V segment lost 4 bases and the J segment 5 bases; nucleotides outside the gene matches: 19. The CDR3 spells CASSLGQGLSSLTYGYTF. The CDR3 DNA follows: TGCGCCAGCAGCCTAGGACAGGGCCTAAGTAGCCTTACATATGGCTACACCTTC.

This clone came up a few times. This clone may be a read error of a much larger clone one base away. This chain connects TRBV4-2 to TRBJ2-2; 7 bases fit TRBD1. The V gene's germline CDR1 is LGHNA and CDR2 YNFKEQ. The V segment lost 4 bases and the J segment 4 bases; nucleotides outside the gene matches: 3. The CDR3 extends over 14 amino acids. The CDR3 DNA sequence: TGTGCCAGCAGCCGCCGGACAGGCACCGGGGAGCTGTTTTTT. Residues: CASSRRTGTGELFF.

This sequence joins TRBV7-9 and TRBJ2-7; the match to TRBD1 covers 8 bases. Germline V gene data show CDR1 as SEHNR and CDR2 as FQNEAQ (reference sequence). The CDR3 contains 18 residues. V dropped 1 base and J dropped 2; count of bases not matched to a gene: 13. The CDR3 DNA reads TGTGCCAGCAGCTTAGTTGGGGGAGGACAGGGCTTTGCCTACGAGCAGTACTTC. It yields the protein CASSLVGGGQGFAYEQYF. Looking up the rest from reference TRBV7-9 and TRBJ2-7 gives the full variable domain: DTGVSQNPRHKITKRGQNVTFRCDPISEHNRLYWYRQTLGQGPEFLTYFQNEAQLEKSRLLSDRFSAERPKGSFSTLEIQRTEQGDSAMYLCASSLVGGGQGFAYEQYFGPGTRLTVT.

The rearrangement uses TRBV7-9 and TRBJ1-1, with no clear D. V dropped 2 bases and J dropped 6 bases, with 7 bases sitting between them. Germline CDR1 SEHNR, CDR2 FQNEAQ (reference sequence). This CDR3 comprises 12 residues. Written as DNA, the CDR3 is TGTGCCAGCAGCTTAACATACCCTGAAGCTTTCTTT. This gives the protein CASSLTYPEAFF.

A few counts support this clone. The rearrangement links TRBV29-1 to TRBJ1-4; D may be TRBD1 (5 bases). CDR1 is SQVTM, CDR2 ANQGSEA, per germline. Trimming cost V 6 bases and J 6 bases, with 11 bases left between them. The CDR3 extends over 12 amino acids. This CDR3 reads CSVLRGDEKLFF. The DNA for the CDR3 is TGCAGCGTCCTCCGGGGGGATGAAAAACTGTTTTTT.

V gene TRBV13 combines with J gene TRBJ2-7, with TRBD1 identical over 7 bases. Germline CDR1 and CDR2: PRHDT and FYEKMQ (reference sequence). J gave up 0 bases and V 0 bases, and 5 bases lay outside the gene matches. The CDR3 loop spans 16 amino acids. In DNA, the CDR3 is TGTGCCAGCAGCTTAGGGGGCAGGGGGTCCTCCTACGAGCAGTACTTC. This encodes CASSLGGRGSSYEQYF.

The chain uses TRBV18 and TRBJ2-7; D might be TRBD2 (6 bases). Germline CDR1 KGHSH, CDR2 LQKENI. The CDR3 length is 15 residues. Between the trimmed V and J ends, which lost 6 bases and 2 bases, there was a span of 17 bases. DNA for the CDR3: TGTGCCAGCTCGGAAAGTGCGGGGCCTGCCTACGAGCAGTACTTC. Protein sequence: CASSESAGPAYEQYF.

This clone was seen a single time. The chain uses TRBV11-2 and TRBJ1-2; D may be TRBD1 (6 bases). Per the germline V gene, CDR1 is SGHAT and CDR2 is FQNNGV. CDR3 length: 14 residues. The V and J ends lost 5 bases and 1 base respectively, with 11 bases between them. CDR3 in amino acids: CASSHRDYNYGYTF. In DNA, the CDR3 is TGTGCCAGCAGCCACAGGGACTATAACTATGGCTACACCTTC.

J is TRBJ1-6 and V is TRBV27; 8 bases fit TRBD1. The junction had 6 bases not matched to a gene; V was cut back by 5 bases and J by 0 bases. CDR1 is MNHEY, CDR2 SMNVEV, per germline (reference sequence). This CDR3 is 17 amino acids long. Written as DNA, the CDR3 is TGTGCCAGCAGTGAAGACAGGGGTCTCTCCTATAATTCACCCCTCCACTTT. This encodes CASSEDRGLSYNSPLHF.

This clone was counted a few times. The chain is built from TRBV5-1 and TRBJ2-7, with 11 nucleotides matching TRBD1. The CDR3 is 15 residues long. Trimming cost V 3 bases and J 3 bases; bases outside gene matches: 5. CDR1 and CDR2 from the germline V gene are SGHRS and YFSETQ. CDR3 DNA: TGCGCCAGCAGCTCCCCCGGGACAGGGGGCTACGAGCAGTACTTC. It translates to CASSSPGTGGYEQYF.

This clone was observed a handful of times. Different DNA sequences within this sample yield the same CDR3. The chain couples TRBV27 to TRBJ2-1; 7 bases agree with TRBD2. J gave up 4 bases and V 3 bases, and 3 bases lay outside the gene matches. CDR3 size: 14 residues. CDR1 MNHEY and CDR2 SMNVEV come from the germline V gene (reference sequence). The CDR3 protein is CASSLGRGYNEQFF. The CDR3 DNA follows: TGTGCCAGCAGTTTGGGGCGGGGGTACAATGAGCAGTTCTTC.

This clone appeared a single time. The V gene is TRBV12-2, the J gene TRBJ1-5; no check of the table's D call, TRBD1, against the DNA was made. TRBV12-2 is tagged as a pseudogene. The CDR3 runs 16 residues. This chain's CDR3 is CASRFTGTGLFQPQHF. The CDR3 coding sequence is TGTGCAAGTCGCTTTACCGGGACAGGGTTATTTCAGCCCCAGCATTTT.

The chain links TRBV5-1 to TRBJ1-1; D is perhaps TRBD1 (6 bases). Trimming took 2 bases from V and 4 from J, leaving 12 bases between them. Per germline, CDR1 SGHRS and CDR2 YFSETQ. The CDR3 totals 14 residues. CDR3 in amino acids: CASSLRGTSTEAFF. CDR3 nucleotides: TGCGCCAGCAGCTTAAGAGGGACATCCACTGAAGCTTTCTTT.